The present TCR beta chain was sequenced within a study of Ad26.COV2.S vaccination and SARS-CoV-2 variants. Regarding the study as a whole: Recipients of vaccine and of placebo showed similar breadth of their non-spike TCR repertoires.

Trimming pared 2 bases from V and 8 bases from J, leaving 13 bases between. This CDR3 has 14 amino acids. Germline CDR1 reads SGHDN; CDR2 reads FVKESK. Treatment meaning: around 19 received Ad26.COV2.S at low or high dose, single or two shots; five or six received placebo; per-sample allocation not given. It was on day 63 after the first vaccine or placebo injection that samples were taken. To note about this clone: Its target is not known.

Profiled with immunoSEQ multiplex PCR; TCRdb holds only in-frame clones, not every one. The sample lists a few hundred thousand clones; 83% were seen once. This specimen was peripheral blood, taken in a trial of Ad26.COV2.S vaccine versus placebo. The chain uses TRBV14 and TRBJ2-1; possible D gene TRBD2, 5 bases. The clonotype was recovered from a person between 18 and 65 years old who received the Ad26.COV2.S COVID-19 vaccine or a placebo. In DNA, the CDR3 is TGTGCCAGCAGCCAACGAAGGGCGCGGGATGAGCAGTTCTTC. Translated, it gives CASSQRRARDEQFF.